These T cell receptor beta chains were read from a single sample in a study of cytomegalovirus exposure and HLA in healthy donors. Profiling relied on immunoSEQ multiplex PCR, and the TCRdb table lists in-frame clones only, not all of them. Across just over 60,000 clones, the top ten clones capture under 7% of the sample. What was sequenced was PBMCs. The receptors were sampled from a man in his thirties or forties in good health and CMV-seropositive. Each CDR3 is given with its conserved first and last residue. A D gene is named only where the DNA matches it firmly.

v_call: TRBV6-1
j_call: TRBJ2-6
d_call: .
cdr3_nt: TGTGCCAGCAGTGAGGACAGCTCTGGGGCCAACGTCCTGACTTTC
cdr3_aa: CASSEDSSGANVLTF

v_call: TRBV7-3
j_call: TRBJ2-5
d_call: .
cdr3_nt: TGTGCCAGCAGCTTATCTAGCCAAGAGACCCAGTACTTC
cdr3_aa: CASSLSSQETQYF

v_call: TRBV30
j_call: TRBJ1-4
d_call: TRBD1
cdr3_nt: TGTGCCTGGAAGACAGGGGTTAATGAAAAACTGTTTTTT
cdr3_aa: CAWKTGVNEKLFF

v_call: TRBV1
j_call: TRBJ1-5
d_call: .
cdr3_nt: TGCACCAGCAGCTTCAGGGGACCCAATCAGCCCCAGCATTTT
cdr3_aa: CTSSFRGPNQPQHF

v_call: TRBV20-1
j_call: TRBJ2-1
d_call: .
cdr3_nt: TGCAGCGCTTTAGACAATGAGCAGTTCTTC
cdr3_aa: CSALDNEQFF

v_call: TRBV29-1
j_call: TRBJ2-7
d_call: TRBD1
cdr3_nt: TGCAGCGTTGGGGCCAGGGGGCGGCGCGAGCAGTACTTC
cdr3_aa: CSVGARGRREQYF

v_call: TRBV30
j_call: TRBJ1-6
d_call: .
cdr3_nt: TGTGCCTGGAGTGTACTAGGCTATAATTCACCCCTCCACTTT
cdr3_aa: CAWSVLGYNSPLHF

v_call: TRBV18
j_call: TRBJ2-7
d_call: TRBD1
cdr3_nt: TGTGCCAGCTCACCCGGGACAGGGACCTACGAGCAGTACTTC
cdr3_aa: CASSPGTGTYEQYF

v_call: TRBV19
j_call: TRBJ2-2
d_call: .
cdr3_nt: TGTGCCAGTAGAATACAGGGAACCGGGGAGCTGTTTTTT
cdr3_aa: CASRIQGTGELFF

v_call: TRBV7-9
j_call: TRBJ1-1
d_call: TRBD1
cdr3_nt: TGTGCCAGCAGCCCCCGGGACAGTCGAATCACTGAAGCTTTCTTT
cdr3_aa: CASSPRDSRITEAFF

v_call: TRBV18
j_call: TRBJ2-5
d_call: .
cdr3_nt: TGTGCCAGCTCACCAGAGGCTCGGTACCAAGAGACCCAGTACTTC
cdr3_aa: CASSPEARYQETQYF

v_call: TRBV7-6
j_call: TRBJ1-1
d_call: .
cdr3_nt: TGTGCCAGCAGTCCGAGCGTAGGTTCATCTCCTGAAGCTTTCTTT
cdr3_aa: CASSPSVGSSPEAFF

v_call: TRBV6-1
j_call: TRBJ2-7
d_call: .
cdr3_nt: TGTGCCAGCAGTGAAGAGGCGGTCGCCTACGAGCAGTACTTC
cdr3_aa: CASSEEAVAYEQYF

v_call: TRBV6-5
j_call: TRBJ1-5
d_call: .
cdr3_nt: TGTGCCAGCAGTTGGTCCCCTAGTCAGCCCCAGCATTTT
cdr3_aa: CASSWSPSQPQHF

v_call: TRBV18
j_call: TRBJ2-2
d_call: .
cdr3_nt: TGTGCCAGCTCACCAGTCGTCTCCTACACCGGGGAGCTGTTTTTT
cdr3_aa: CASSPVVSYTGELFF

v_call: TRBV10-3
j_call: TRBJ2-7
d_call: .
cdr3_nt: TGTGCCATCAGTGAGATGGGGACATTTTCCTACGAGCAGTACTTC
cdr3_aa: CAISEMGTFSYEQYF

v_call: TRBV9
j_call: TRBJ1-5
d_call: TRBD1
cdr3_nt: TGTGCCAGCACCACCGATGGACAGGACAATCAGCCCCAGCATTTT
cdr3_aa: CASTTDGQDNQPQHF

v_call: TRBV6-1
j_call: TRBJ1-1
d_call: TRBD1
cdr3_nt: TGTGCCAGCAGTCACGGGACAGGGAGGACTGAAGCTTTCTTT
cdr3_aa: CASSHGTGRTEAFF

v_call: TRBV10-3
j_call: TRBJ2-3
d_call: .
cdr3_nt: TGTGCCATCAGTGTAGACGGGAGCACAGATACGCAGTATTTT
cdr3_aa: CAISVDGSTDTQYF

v_call: TRBV6-5
j_call: TRBJ2-6
d_call: .
cdr3_nt: TGTGCCAGCAGTTCGGGGTTCGGGGCCAACGTCCTGACTTTC
cdr3_aa: CASSSGFGANVLTF